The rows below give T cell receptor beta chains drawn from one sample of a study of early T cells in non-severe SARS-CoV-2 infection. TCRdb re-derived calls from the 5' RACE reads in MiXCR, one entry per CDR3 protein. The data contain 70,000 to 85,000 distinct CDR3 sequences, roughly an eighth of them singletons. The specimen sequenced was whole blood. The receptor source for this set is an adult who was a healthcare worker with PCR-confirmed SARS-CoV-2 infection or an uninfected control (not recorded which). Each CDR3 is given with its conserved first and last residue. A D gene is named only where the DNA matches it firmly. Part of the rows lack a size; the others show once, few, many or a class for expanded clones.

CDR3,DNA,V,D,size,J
CASSLEGQADTQYF,TGTGCCAGCAGCTTAGAGGGACAGGCAGATACGCAGTATTTT,TRBV7-2,TRBD1,many,TRBJ2-3
CAIAGDNNQPQHF,TGTGCCATAGCAGGAGACAACAATCAGCCCCAGCATTTT,TRBV10-3,.,.,TRBJ1-5
CSAKTVGGEKLFF,TGCAGCGCAAAGACAGTGGGGGGTGAAAAACTGTTTTTT,TRBV29-1,.,few,TRBJ1-4
CASSEASGGPNTGELFF,TGTGCCAGCAGCGAGGCTAGCGGGGGGCCGAACACCGGGGAGCTGTTTTTT,TRBV9,TRBD2,few,TRBJ2-2
CSVRQGGDEKLFF,TGCAGCGTAAGACAGGGCGGGGATGAAAAACTGTTTTTT,TRBV29-1,TRBD1,.,TRBJ1-4
CASSPSGTSTGNTIYF,TGTGCCAGCTCACCGTCCGGGACGAGCACTGGAAACACCATATATTTT,TRBV18,.,many,TRBJ1-3
CASSHLGEKLFF,TGTGCCAGCAGCCATCTGGGGGAAAAACTGTTTTTT,TRBV3-1,.,many,TRBJ1-4
CASSLYGPASNQPQHF,TGTGCCAGCAGCTTGTATGGGCCAGCTAGCAATCAGCCCCAGCATTTT,TRBV5-5,.,.,TRBJ1-5
CASSGQGGAYEQYF,TGTGCCAGCAGTGGTCAAGGGGGCGCGTACGAGCAGTACTTC,TRBV2,TRBD1,many,TRBJ2-7
CASSLGDTGTGRNIQYF,TGCGCCAGCAGCTTGGGAGACACAGGGACGGGGCGGAACATTCAGTACTTC,TRBV5-1,.,few,TRBJ2-4
CASSPLRGSKNIQYF,TGTGCCAGCAGTCCCCTTAGAGGGTCCAAAAACATTCAGTACTTC,TRBV27,.,.,TRBJ2-4
CSARGTANSPLHF,TGCAGTGCTAGAGGGACTGCCAATTCACCCCTCCACTTT,TRBV20-1,.,.,TRBJ1-6
CSVVFGGSYNEQFF,TGCAGCGTTGTCTTTGGGGGCTCCTACAATGAGCAGTTCTTC,TRBV29-1,.,few,TRBJ2-1
CASSLRGGAGETQYF,TGTGCCAGCAGCTTAAGAGGGGGGGCCGGAGAGACCCAGTACTTC,TRBV7-6,.,many,TRBJ2-5
CASATAGSRSETQYF,TGTGCCAGCGCAACCGCCGGGAGCCGTTCAGAGACCCAGTACTTC,TRBV6-6,.,many,TRBJ2-5
CAWSVKGPAKNIQYF,TGTGCCTGGAGTGTAAAGGGACCAGCCAAAAACATTCAGTACTTC,TRBV30,.,.,TRBJ2-4
CASSYVGSYEQYF,TGTGCCAGCAGCTACGTTGGTAGCTACGAGCAGTACTTC,TRBV3-1,.,many,TRBJ2-7
CASSLGSGKTEAFF,TGTGCCAGCAGCTTAGGATCGGGAAAAACTGAAGCTTTCTTT,TRBV7-6,.,.,TRBJ1-1
CASSSTSGRWSDTQYF,TGTGCCAGCAGCTCGACTAGCGGGAGGTGGTCAGATACGCAGTATTTT,TRBV5-6,TRBD2,many,TRBJ2-3
CSASGGGAKNIQYF,TGCAGTGCTAGCGGCGGGGGGGCCAAAAACATTCAGTACTTC,TRBV20-1,TRBD2,.,TRBJ2-4
CSAPRTSGKNIQYF,TGCAGTGCTCCGAGGACTAGCGGAAAAAACATTCAGTACTTC,TRBV20-1,TRBD2,once,TRBJ2-4
CASSRDRGYEDTQYF,TGTGCCAGCAGTAGGGATCGTGGGTATGAAGATACGCAGTATTTT,TRBV28,.,.,TRBJ2-3
CASSLRITSGRGDTQYF,TGTGCCAGCAGCTTACGCATAACTAGCGGGAGGGGAGATACGCAGTATTTT,TRBV7-8,TRBD2,.,TRBJ2-3
CSLLAGAGDEQFF,TGCAGTCTGCTCGCGGGAGCTGGAGATGAGCAGTTCTTC,TRBV29-1,TRBD2,.,TRBJ2-1
CSVEGDRRYNEQFF,TGCAGCGTTGAAGGGGACCGCCGGTACAATGAGCAGTTCTTC,TRBV29-1,.,.,TRBJ2-1
CSPTSAGRGYNEQFF,TGCAGCCCCACTTCAGCGGGCCGGGGCTACAATGAGCAGTTCTTC,TRBV29-1,.,.,TRBJ2-1
CASSEFPSGPSTDTQYF,TGTGCCAGCAGTGAATTCCCTAGCGGTCCTAGCACAGATACGCAGTATTTT,TRBV6-1,TRBD2,.,TRBJ2-3
CASSLEGQGYEQYF,TGTGCCAGCAGCTTGGAGGGACAGGGCTACGAGCAGTACTTC,TRBV5-5,TRBD1,medium-sized,TRBJ2-7
CASSLQGYNQPQHF,TGTGCCAGCAGCCTACAGGGATACAATCAGCCCCAGCATTTT,TRBV27,.,many,TRBJ1-5
CSVESTASGSLVETQYF,TGCAGCGTTGAGTCAACCGCCAGCGGGAGTCTGGTTGAGACCCAGTACTTC,TRBV29-1,TRBD2,.,TRBJ2-5
CSVEGESYEQYF,TGCAGCGTTGAGGGCGAATCCTACGAGCAGTACTTC,TRBV29-1,.,.,TRBJ2-7
CATSGTAQETQYF,TGTGCCACCAGCGGGACGGCACAAGAGACCCAGTACTTC,TRBV15,.,.,TRBJ2-5
CASSPGQGDYGYTF,TGTGCCAGCAGCCCCGGACAGGGGGACTATGGCTACACCTTC,TRBV3-1,TRBD1,many,TRBJ1-2
CSVSGTSGNEQFF,TGCAGCGTTTCCGGGACAAGTGGGAATGAGCAGTTCTTC,TRBV29-1,.,few,TRBJ2-1
CASSLSYRGQAKNIQYF,TGTGCCAGCAGCCTCTCTTACAGGGGGCAAGCCAAAAACATTCAGTACTTC,TRBV7-9,TRBD1,many,TRBJ2-4
CASSKIVWGPQETQYF,TGTGCCAGCAGCAAAATAGTGTGGGGGCCCCAAGAGACCCAGTACTTC,TRBV7-8,.,.,TRBJ2-5
CSVDPDRQYGYTF,TGCAGCGTTGACCCAGACAGGCAGTATGGCTACACCTTC,TRBV29-1,.,few,TRBJ1-2
CASSSGTSGQETQYF,TGTGCCAGCAGCTCCGGGACTAGCGGACAAGAGACCCAGTACTTC,TRBV5-4,TRBD2,.,TRBJ2-5
CAIRTSVANTGELFF,TGTGCCATCAGGACTAGCGTCGCGAACACCGGGGAGCTGTTTTTT,TRBV10-3,TRBD2,.,TRBJ2-2
CASSVGRDRGTDTQYF,TGTGCCAGCAGCGTAGGCCGGGACAGGGGCACAGATACGCAGTATTTT,TRBV9,TRBD1,many,TRBJ2-3
CASRGTGGYEKLFF,TGTGCCAGCCGAGGGACAGGGGGATACGAAAAACTGTTTTTT,TRBV27,TRBD1,.,TRBJ1-4
CASSPRTSGVHEQFF,TGTGCCAGCAGCCCGCGGACTAGCGGGGTACATGAGCAGTTCTTC,TRBV7-8,TRBD2,few,TRBJ2-1
CASRATLSTDTQYF,TGTGCCAGCAGGGCGACCTTAAGCACAGATACGCAGTATTTT,TRBV2,.,many,TRBJ2-3
CASSRSGHPSYNEQFF,TGTGCCAGCAGCCGCTCCGGGCACCCATCCTACAATGAGCAGTTCTTC,TRBV7-3,.,.,TRBJ2-1
CASSVGGDPNTEAFF,TGTGCCAGCAGCGTAGGAGGGGATCCGAACACTGAAGCTTTCTTT,TRBV9,.,.,TRBJ1-1
CASSLGSVYEQYF,TGTGCCAGCAGCCTCGGCTCGGTCTACGAGCAGTACTTC,TRBV14,.,.,TRBJ2-7
CASSFGTPPANYGYTF,TGTGCCAGCAGTTTTGGGACCCCCCCTGCTAACTATGGCTACACCTTC,TRBV12-3/TRBV12-4,.,few,TRBJ1-2
CASSARSRTANTDTQYF,TGTGCCAGCAGTGCTCGCTCGAGGACAGCGAACACAGATACGCAGTATTTT,TRBV6-1,.,few,TRBJ2-3
CATRQTNYGYTF,TGTGCCACCAGACAGACTAACTATGGCTACACCTTC,TRBV10-3,.,many,TRBJ1-2
CASSLAGGPSNEQFF,TGTGCCAGCAGCCTAGCGGGGGGGCCGAGCAATGAGCAGTTCTTC,TRBV27,TRBD2,few,TRBJ2-1
CASSLGGTFSYNEQFF,TGTGCCAGCAGTTTAGGTGGCACGTTCTCCTACAATGAGCAGTTCTTC,TRBV12-3/TRBV12-4,.,few,TRBJ2-1
CASRPDAGNYGYTF,TGTGCCAGCAGGCCGGATGCAGGGAACTATGGCTACACCTTC,TRBV2,.,many,TRBJ1-2
CASSYSGIQGYYEQYF,TGTGCCAGCAGTTACTCGGGTATACAGGGATACTACGAGCAGTACTTC,TRBV6-6,.,.,TRBJ2-7
CASSQESKRDEQFF,TGCGCCAGCAGCCAAGAATCAAAGCGCGATGAGCAGTTCTTC,TRBV4-1,.,few,TRBJ2-1